A single count supports the clone carrying this T cell receptor (beta chain). What it recognizes is unknown. This record belongs to a study of T cell responses to AZD1222 COVID-19 vaccine. Data came from immunoSEQ multiplex PCR; TCRdb stores just in-frame clones and leaves some out. The sample shows approximately 180,000 clones, 88% of them seen only once. CDR3 length: 13 residues. Germline V gene sequence: CDR1 ENHRY, CDR2 SYGVKD. V dropped 10 bases and J dropped 4 bases, with 14 bases sitting between them. The study's findings and limits: Seropositivity was recorded at baseline in only 5 or 6 AZD1222 recipients.

This sample comprised peripheral blood, obtained 28 days after the second AZD1222 dose. The receptor's source is an adult who received the AZD1222 COVID-19 vaccine. This chain links TRBV10-3 with TRBJ1-3, with a possible D match to TRBD1 (6 bases). The DNA for the CDR3 is TGTGCCACTGGGACAACTTTGGGAAACACCATATATTTT. Translating gives CATGTTLGNTIYF.